This entry lists 27 T cell receptor beta chains sequenced from one sample in a study of cytomegalovirus exposure and HLA in healthy donors. The PCR had 60 Vbeta and 13 Jbeta primers. Repertoires were generated with immunoSEQ multiplex PCR, while TCRdb's copy carries only in-frame clones and drops some. This sample has around 180,000 clones, with approximately 79% found just once. Sequencing used PBMCs. These receptors came from a woman between 40 and 55 years old in good health and CMV-seronegative.

Concerning this clone itself: This specimen includes other DNA sequences encoding the same CDR3. The genes are TRBV5-1 and TRBJ1-1; D is perhaps TRBD1 (5 bases). Trimming took off 0 bases at V and 7 bases at J, with 16 bases between the two ends. This CDR3 has 15 amino acids. Germline V gives CDR1 SGHRS, CDR2 YFSETQ. The CDR3 here is CASSLGGGGRFEAFF. CDR3 nucleotides: TGCGCCAGCAGCTTGGGGGGGGGAGGGAGGTTTGAAGCTTTCTTT.

This chain uses TRBV28 with TRBJ2-5; TRBD1 is a possible D gene (6 bases). The J call may be in error: the DNA end matches TRBJ2-7 better. CDR1 and CDR2 from the germline V gene are MDHEN and SYDVKM. This CDR3 spans 16 amino acids. The CDR3 loop is CASISLTGPLVSEQYF. The CDR3 nucleotides are TGTGCCAGCATATCTCTTACAGGGCCGCTAGTAAGCGAGCAGTACTTC.

Regarding this clone: Relative to the germline gene, one junction end is altered; a read error may explain this. V is TRBV7-9 and J is TRBJ1-1; D is ambiguous. Germline CDR1 reads SEHNR; CDR2 reads FQNEAQ (reference sequence). The CDR3 extends over 15 amino acids. The CDR3 sequence: CSSSLDMGSDTEAFF. The CDR3 bases are TGTTCCAGCAGCTTAGATATGGGCTCGGACACTGAAGCTTTCTTT.

Only a few counts were recorded for this clone. The chain employs TRBV6-1 and TRBJ1-2, with D perhaps TRBD1 (5 bases). The germline gives CDR1 MNHNS, CDR2 SASEGT. The germline V and J ends were trimmed by 1 base and 6 bases, with 12 bases remaining between them. The CDR3 has 14 amino acids. The CDR3 sequence is CASSEGGRTDGYTF. The CDR3 region has the DNA TGTGCCAGCAGTGAAGGGGGCAGAACGGATGGCTACACCTTC.

This clone was picked up one time. The V call is TRBV7-2, the J call TRBJ1-4; 7 bases line up with TRBD1. Germline trimming cut 2 bases from V and 5 bases from J; bases unmatched to any gene: 8. Germline lookup yields CDR1 SGHTA and CDR2 FQGNSA. CDR3 length: 16 amino acids. CDR3 sequence (DNA): TGTGCCAGCAGCTTAAACCTCAGGGGGAGGAATGAAAAACTGTTTTTT. This encodes CASSLNLRGRNEKLFF.

V gene TRBV6-1 combines with J gene TRBJ1-5, with D perhaps TRBD1 (5 bases). CDR3 length: 15 residues. Germline V gene data show CDR1 as MNHNS and CDR2 as SASEGT. The ends were cut back, 3 bases at V and 2 bases at J, with 11 bases in the middle. The CDR3 region has the DNA TGTGCCAGCAGTGACTCGCTAGGGGGCAATCAGCCCCAGCATTTT. It translates to CASSDSLGGNQPQHF.

The gene calls are TRBV19 and TRBJ1-4, with a weak D call TRBD1 (5 bases). This CDR3 has 15 amino acids. Germline V gene sequence: CDR1 LNHDA, CDR2 SQIVND (reference sequence). V was pared by 7 bases and J by 7 bases, with 19 bases between. CDR3 DNA: TGTGCCAGTACCTTAACTCAGGGTGGTGGTGAAAAACTGTTTTTT. Translated: CASTLTQGGGEKLFF. Supplemented by reference TRBV19 and TRBJ1-4, the full variable domain reads DGGITQSPKYLFRKEGQNVTLSCEQNLNHDAMYWYRQDPGQGLRLIYYSQIVNDFQKGDIAEGYSVSREKKESFPLTVTSAQKNPTAFYLCASTLTQGGGEKLFFGSGTQLSVL.

V gene TRBV28 combines with J gene TRBJ1-6, with D tentatively TRBD1 (6 bases). Germline V CDR1 and CDR2: MDHEN, SYDVKM. Trimming shortened V by 6 bases and J by 6 bases, and 21 bases separated the two germline ends. This CDR3 has 17 amino acids. This chain's CDR3 is CASSPGGGGISNSPLHF. The CDR3 DNA reads as TGTGCCAGCAGCCCGGGGGGCGGAGGGATTTCTAATTCACCCCTCCACTTT.

This clone was observed a single time. V is TRBV5-1 and J is TRBJ1-2; the D gene is possibly TRBD1 (5 bases). Per the germline V gene, CDR1 is SGHRS and CDR2 is YFSETQ. Trimming stripped 4 bases from V and 1 base from J, with 14 bases between. The CDR3 has 15 residues. The chain's CDR3 is CASSLSRASNYGYTF. The CDR3 DNA reads TGCGCCAGCAGCCTATCCAGGGCGAGTAACTATGGCTACACCTTC.

This clone was detected once. The chain joins TRBV19 to TRBJ2-5; 11 positions agree with TRBD2. Germline V gene sequence: CDR1 LNHDA, CDR2 SQIVND (reference sequence). V lost 8 bases and J lost 2; bases outside the gene matches: 4. The CDR3 length is 14 residues. Written as DNA, the CDR3 is TGTGCCAGTCGACTAGCGGGAACGCAAGAGACCCAGTACTTC. Protein: CASRLAGTQETQYF. Together with reference TRBV19 and TRBJ2-5, the CDR3 gives the full variable domain: DGGITQSPKYLFRKEGQNVTLSCEQNLNHDAMYWYRQDPGQGLRLIYYSQIVNDFQKGDIAEGYSVSREKKESFPLTVTSAQKNPTAFYLCASRLAGTQETQYFGPGTRLLVL.

The V and J genes are TRBV7-2 and TRBJ2-1; 11 nucleotides agree with TRBD1. This CDR3 comprises 15 residues. The ends lost 1 base at V and 11 bases at J; junction bases unmatched: 7. CDR1 and CDR2 from the germline V gene are SGHTA and FQGNSA. CDR3 in amino acids: CASSLDGTGGAKQFF. DNA for the CDR3: TGTGCCAGCAGCTTAGATGGGACAGGGGGGGCGAAGCAGTTCTTC.

This chain connects TRBV27 to TRBJ2-2; 10 positions agree with TRBD2. Germline V gene lookup returns CDR1 MNHEY and CDR2 SMNVEV (reference sequence). The V gene end was trimmed by 2 bases and the J gene end by 2 bases; junction bases not matched to a gene: 8. CDR3 size: 18 residues. The CDR3, as DNA: TGTGCCAGCAGTTTAACCGTTGGACTAGCGGTTAACACCGGGGAGCTGTTTTTT. It encodes CASSLTVGLAVNTGELFF.

This clone showed up many times. The chain employs TRBV15 and TRBJ2-1; 8 bases agree with TRBD2. V trimming: 8 bases; J trimming: 2 bases; junction bases outside the gene matches: 11. There are 16 residues in the CDR3. In germline, CDR1 is LNHNV, CDR2 YYDKDF (reference sequence). The CDR3 region is CATFPRGGRTYNEQFF. The DNA of the CDR3 is TGTGCCACCTTTCCTCGGGGCGGGAGGACCTACAATGAGCAGTTCTTC.

This chain joins TRBV6-1 and TRBJ1-2; D possibly corresponds to TRBD1 (5 bases). The CDR3 runs to 14 residues. V was trimmed by 3 bases and J by 4 bases, leaving 12 bases between them. Germline V lookup: CDR1 MNHNS, CDR2 SASEGT. The CDR3 reads CASSDRGIGYGYTF. Here the CDR3 DNA reads TGTGCCAGCAGTGACCGGGGGATCGGCTATGGCTACACCTTC.

The V gene is TRBV30, the J gene TRBJ1-4; 9 bases agree with TRBD1. Germline V CDR1 and CDR2: GTSNPN, SVGIG (reference sequence). This CDR3 has 14 residues. V lost 2 bases, J lost 7 bases, and 5 bases stayed unmatched. CDR3 region: CAWSPGTGREKLFF. CDR3 in DNA: TGTGCCTGGAGTCCTGGGACAGGGCGTGAAAAACTGTTTTTT.

In regard to this clone: Distinct nucleotide sequences in the sample also encode this CDR3. The chain employs TRBV5-1 and TRBJ2-1, with a possible D match to TRBD1 (5 bases). Trimming removed 4 bases from V and 4 bases from J, with 15 bases in between. Germline values: CDR1 SGHRS, CDR2 YFSETQ. This CDR3 comprises 15 residues. Here the CDR3 reads CASSPGQGPYNEQFF. CDR3 nucleotides: TGCGCCAGCAGCCCCGGGCAGGGTCCTTACAATGAGCAGTTCTTC.

V usage is TRBV6-6 and J usage is TRBJ2-2; tentative D call: TRBD1 (6 bases). V was trimmed by 7 bases and J by 5 bases, leaving 20 bases between them. CDR1 MNHNY and CDR2 SVGAGI come from the germline V gene (reference sequence). The CDR3 totals 16 residues. For the CDR3, the DNA is TGTGCCAGCAAAGGAGTGGACAGAGGAGGAACCGGGGAGCTGTTTTTT. It translates to CASKGVDRGGTGELFF.

The rearrangement uses TRBV19 and TRBJ2-1, with TRBD2 matching over 10 bases. The CDR3 totals 15 residues. J gave up 9 bases and V 7 bases, and 12 bases lay outside the gene matches. The germline V gene encodes CDR1 LNHDA and CDR2 SQIVND (reference sequence). The CDR3 spells CASTVLAGVRGEQFF. CDR3 DNA sequence: TGTGCCAGTACCGTTCTAGCGGGAGTCAGGGGTGAGCAGTTCTTC.

The chain uses TRBV28 and TRBJ2-7; D perhaps matches TRBD1 (5 bases). V was shortened by 7 bases and J by 0 bases, with 13 bases between the two germline ends. The germline V gene encodes CDR1 MDHEN and CDR2 SYDVKM. The CDR3 runs 14 residues. The CDR3 DNA reads as TGTGCCAGCATTGCTTCAGGGCGCTCCTACGAGCAGTACTTC. Its translation: CASIASGRSYEQYF. Together with reference TRBV28 and TRBJ2-7, the CDR3 gives the full variable domain: DVKVTQSSRYLVKRTGEKVFLECVQDMDHENMFWYRQDPGLGLRLIYFSYDVKMKEKGDIPEGYSVSREKKERFSLILESASTNQTSMYLCASIASGRSYEQYFGPGTRLTVT.

This chain joins TRBV10-3 and TRBJ2-3; 10 bases are a match to TRBD2. Germline values: CDR1 ENHRY, CDR2 SYGVKD. The ends lost 2 bases at V and 3 bases at J; junction bases unmatched: 17. This CDR3 is 20 amino acids long. The CDR3 loop reads CAISEGGGLAGVKLTDTQYF. Written as DNA, the CDR3 is TGTGCCATCAGTGAGGGTGGCGGGCTAGCGGGAGTCAAGTTGACAGATACGCAGTATTTT.

J is TRBJ2-7 and V is TRBV5-4; maybe TRBD2 (5 bases). Looked up from germline, CDR1 is SGHNT and CDR2 is YYREEE (reference sequence). V was clipped by 5 bases and J by 5 bases, with 23 bases between them. The CDR3 totals 16 residues. The DNA for the CDR3 is TGTGCCAGCAGTTCTTGGTCGGCGGGCCCCTCGGACGAGCAGTACTTC. It yields the protein CASSSWSAGPSDEQYF.

This sequence joins TRBV9 and TRBJ2-7; 9 nucleotides match TRBD1. The germline V gene encodes CDR1 SGDLS and CDR2 YYNGEE. This CDR3 has 15 amino acids. V lost 3 bases to trimming and J lost 3 bases; unmatched junction nucleotides: 7. The CDR3, as DNA: TGTGCCAGCAGCGCTCAGCCGGGACAGGGCTACGAGCAGTACTTC. This translates into CASSAQPGQGYEQYF.

This chain uses TRBV5-1 with TRBJ1-5; 10 bases match TRBD1. Germline V gene data show CDR1 as SGHRS and CDR2 as YFSETQ. The V and J ends lost 4 bases and 0 bases, in that order; junction bases with no gene match: 4. CDR3 length equals 16 residues. The CDR3 protein is CASSPTGGFSNQPQHF. CDR3 bases: TGCGCCAGCAGCCCGACAGGGGGCTTTAGCAATCAGCCCCAGCATTTT.

The chain is built from TRBV11-2 and TRBJ2-5, with TRBD1 as a possible D gene (7 bases). Deletions cut 5 bases from V and 5 bases from J, with 15 bases between. The CDR3 loop spans 14 amino acids. Germline CDR1 and CDR2: SGHAT and FQNNGV. The CDR3 region is CASSPQGGRETQYF. CDR3 bases: TGTGCCAGCAGCCCTCAGGGGGGCCGCGAGACCCAGTACTTC.

The chain employs TRBV6-6 and TRBJ2-3; D might be TRBD2 (6 bases). This CDR3 region has 16 residues. V was pared by 6 bases and J by 4 bases, with 20 bases between. Germline loops: CDR1 MNHNY, CDR2 SVGAGI (reference sequence). The CDR3 coding sequence is TGTGCCAGCAGCGCGGGACTGGGACTGTCCGCAGATACGCAGTATTTT. Translated: CASSAGLGLSADTQYF.

The chain recombines TRBV11-3 with TRBJ2-5, with 11 bases matching TRBD1. V shed 3 bases, J shed 11 bases, and the junction held 11 bases outside the gene matches. The CDR3 runs to 15 residues. Per the germline V gene, CDR1 is SGHNT and CDR2 is YENEEA. The chain's CDR3 is CASSFLGQGAEEQYF. The CDR3 DNA is TGTGCCAGCAGCTTTTTAGGACAGGGGGCGGAAGAGCAGTACTTC.

This chain connects TRBV5-4 to TRBJ1-2; 7 nucleotides line up with TRBD1. The CDR3 sequence is 15 residues long. CDR1 is SGHNT and CDR2 is YYREEE in the germline V gene (reference sequence). The V gene end was trimmed by 4 bases and the J gene end by 6 bases; junction bases not matched to a gene: 12. The CDR3 protein is CASSLIDRDKDGYTF. In DNA, the CDR3 is TGTGCCAGCAGCCTAATCGACAGGGATAAAGATGGCTACACCTTC.